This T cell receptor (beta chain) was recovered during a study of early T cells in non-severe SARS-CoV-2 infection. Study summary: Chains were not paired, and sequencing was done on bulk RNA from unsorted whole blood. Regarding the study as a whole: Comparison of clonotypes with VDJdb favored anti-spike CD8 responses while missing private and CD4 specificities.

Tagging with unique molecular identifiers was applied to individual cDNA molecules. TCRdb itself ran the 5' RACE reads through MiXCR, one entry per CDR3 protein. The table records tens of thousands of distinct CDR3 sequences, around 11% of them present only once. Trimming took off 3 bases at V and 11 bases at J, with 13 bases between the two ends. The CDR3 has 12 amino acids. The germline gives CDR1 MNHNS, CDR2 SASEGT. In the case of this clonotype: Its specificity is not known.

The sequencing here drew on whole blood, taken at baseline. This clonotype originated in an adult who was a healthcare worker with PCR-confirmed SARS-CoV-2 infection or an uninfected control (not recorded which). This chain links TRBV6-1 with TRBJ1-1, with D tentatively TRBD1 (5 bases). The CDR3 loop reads CASSEARVTAFF. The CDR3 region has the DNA TGTGCCAGCAGTGAGGCCAGGGTGACGGCTTTCTTT.